This T cell receptor beta chain was captured in a study of patients and donors after allogeneic stem cell transplantation (dated by TCRdb to 2018 to 2020). Library preparation employed RT-PCR. For sequencing, a NextSeq 550 was employed. TCRdb redid the processing of the public reads, applying fastp at Q25 and MiXCR, and retained in-frame beta chains. Here each entry gathers all rows of one CDR3 protein and keeps the most common genes and DNA. The sample includes about a million distinct CDR3 sequences, with roughly 18% observed a single time. The ten largest clones represent around 6% of the sample. Trimming removed 1 base from V and 4 bases from J, leaving 13 bases between the germline ends. Looking up the germline V gene yields CDR1 KGHSH and CDR2 LQKENI. Inclusive of the bounding cysteine and phenylalanine, the CDR3 is 16 residues long. Here the CDR3 DNA is all that survives: 48 bases in frame from base 1.

This clonotype was seen a few times. What this receptor recognizes is not known. Base qualities were left out, and no much larger clone turns up one base away. The rearranged chain carries TRBV18 and TRBJ1-4, with no D gene named confidently. What was sequenced was blood, either unsorted or a sorted T cell fraction (not recorded which). The clonotype originates from a human donor who was either an allogeneic HSCT recipient or a stem cell or donor lymphocyte infusion donor (not recorded which). It is not recorded whose cells these are; they may come from a transplant donor. The CDR3: CASSPRQATVNEKLFF. At the DNA level, the sequence is TGTGCCAGCTCACCACGCCAGGCAACAGTTAATGAAAAACTGTTTTTT.